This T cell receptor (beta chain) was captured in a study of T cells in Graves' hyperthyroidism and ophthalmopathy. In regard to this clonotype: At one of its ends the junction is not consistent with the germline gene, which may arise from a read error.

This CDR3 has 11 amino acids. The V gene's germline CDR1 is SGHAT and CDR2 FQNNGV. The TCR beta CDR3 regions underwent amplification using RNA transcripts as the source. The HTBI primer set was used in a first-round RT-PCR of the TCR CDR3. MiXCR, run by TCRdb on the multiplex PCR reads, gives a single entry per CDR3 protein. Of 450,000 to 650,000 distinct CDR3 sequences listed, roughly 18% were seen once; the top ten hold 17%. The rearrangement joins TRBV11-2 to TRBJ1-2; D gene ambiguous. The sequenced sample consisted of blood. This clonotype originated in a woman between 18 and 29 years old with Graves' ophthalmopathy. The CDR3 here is CAGSLGSGYTF. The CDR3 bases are TGTGCCGGCAGCTTGGGGAGTGGCTACACCTTC.